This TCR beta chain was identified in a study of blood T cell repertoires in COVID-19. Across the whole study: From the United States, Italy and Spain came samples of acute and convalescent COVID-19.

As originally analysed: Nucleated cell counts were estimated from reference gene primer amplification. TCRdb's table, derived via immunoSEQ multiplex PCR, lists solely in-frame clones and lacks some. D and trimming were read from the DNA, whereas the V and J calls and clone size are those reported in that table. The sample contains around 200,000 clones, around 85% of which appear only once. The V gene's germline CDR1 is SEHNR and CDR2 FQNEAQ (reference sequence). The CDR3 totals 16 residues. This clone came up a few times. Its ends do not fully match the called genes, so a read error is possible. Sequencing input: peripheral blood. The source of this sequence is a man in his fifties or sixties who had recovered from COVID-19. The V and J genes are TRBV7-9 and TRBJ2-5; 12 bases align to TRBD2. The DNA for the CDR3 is TGTGCCAGCAGCCTAGCGGGAGGGCCTCAGGGGGAGACCCAGTACTTC. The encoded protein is CASSLAGGPQGETQYF.